A single sample gave rise to the 23 T cell receptor beta chains below, sequenced in a study of T cell repertoires and HLA-DP antigens (dated by TCRdb to 2016 to 2018). The antigens of these receptors remain unknown. The library was produced with the immunoSEQ multiplex PCR assay. In TCRdb, the immuneACCESS table is reduced to in-frame sequences with V and J assigned. These tables do not hold every clone; where another copy was compared, an unresolved V gene accounts for under half, and the others remain unexplained. This sample gives 65,000 to 90,000 clones in total; about four fifths of them show up just once. The ten largest clones add up to roughly 1.6% of the sample. Sequenced sample: CD4+ T cells from PBMCs. The receptor set was obtained from a man between 60 and 75 years old in good health and CMV-seronegative.

The V call is TRBV7-5, the J call TRBJ1-1. TRBV7-5 is flagged as a pseudogene. This CDR3 spans 15 amino acids. CDR3 sequence reads: CVRSPGWLGGTEAFF. For the CDR3, the DNA is TGTGTCAGAAGCCCAGGTTGGCTGGGGGGGACTGAAGCTTTCTTT.

V is TRBV5-6 and J is TRBJ1-2; D might be TRBD1 (5 bases). V gave up 1 base and J gave up 7 bases, with 8 bases separating them. The CDR3 covers 12 residues. Germline V gene data show CDR1 as SGHDT and CDR2 as YYEEEE. The CDR3 loop reads CASSLKQGGYTF. The CDR3 coding sequence is TGTGCCAGCAGCTTGAAGCAGGGTGGCTACACCTTC.

The rearrangement joins TRBV7-8 to TRBJ2-5; 7 bases are a match to TRBD1. CDR1 is SGHVS and CDR2 is FQNEAQ in the germline V gene. Trimming cost V 5 bases and J 5 bases; bases outside gene matches: 5. The CDR3 extends over 13 amino acids. CDR3 region: CASSPDRVETQYF. CDR3 coding DNA: TGTGCCAGCAGCCCTGACAGGGTGGAGACCCAGTACTTC. The full variable domain, completed using reference TRBV7-8 and TRBJ2-5, is GAGVSQSPRYKVAKRGQDVALRCDPISGHVSLFWYQQALGQGPEFLTYFQNEAQLDKSGLPSDRFFAERPEGSVSTLKIQRTQQEDSAVYLCASSPDRVETQYFGPGTRLLVL.

The chain links TRBV18 to TRBJ2-5; D is uncertain. The CDR3 spans 14 residues. The V end was cut by 1 base, the J end by 1 base, with 7 bases between. Germline V gives CDR1 KGHSH, CDR2 LQKENI. Here the CDR3 DNA reads TGTGCCAGCTCACCACTGGAACCCCAAGAGACCCAGTACTTC. This translates into CASSPLEPQETQYF. Full variable domain (rest looked up from reference TRBV18 and TRBJ2-5): NAGVMQNPRHLVRRRGQEARLRCSPMKGHSHVYWYRQLPEEGLKFMVYLQKENIIDESGMPKERFSAEFPKEGPSILRIQQVVRGDSAAYFCASSPLEPQETQYFGPGTRLLVL.

Regarding this clone: Other nucleotide sequences in the sample specify the same CDR3. The chain links TRBV4-1 to TRBJ1-6; the D gene is possibly TRBD1 (6 bases). Per germline, CDR1 MGHRA and CDR2 YSYEKL. V lost 1 base to trimming and J lost 6 bases, with 13 bases between them. The CDR3 length is 16 residues. Written as DNA, the CDR3 is TGCGCCAGCAGCCAAGCTCTAGGGGGGGGTAATTCACCCCTCCACTTT. It translates to CASSQALGGGNSPLHF.

This chain uses TRBV7-9 with TRBJ2-7; maybe TRBD2 (5 bases). Germline CDR1 SEHNR, CDR2 FQNEAQ (reference sequence). V lost 5 bases and J 12 bases, leaving 14 bases between the germline ends. CDR3 length equals 11 residues. The CDR3 sequence is CASSPEGPLYF. The DNA for the CDR3 is TGTGCCAGCAGCCCCGAGGGTCCCTTGTACTTC.

The chain has TRBV5-4 and TRBJ2-1; TRBD2 matches 8 bases. Per the germline V gene, CDR1 is SGHNT and CDR2 is YYREEE (reference sequence). V lost 2 bases and J lost 4; bases outside the gene matches: 5. The CDR3 runs 15 residues. CDR3 sequence: CASSLDSGVYNEQFF. As DNA, the CDR3 is TGTGCCAGCAGCTTAGATAGCGGGGTATACAATGAGCAGTTCTTC.

The chain is built from TRBV27 and TRBJ1-1; D call uncertain. The CDR3 length is 16 residues. Germline CDR1 is MNHEY and CDR2 is SMNVEV (reference sequence). The V gene lost 5 bases and the J gene lost 4 bases, with 20 bases spanning the gap. The CDR3 protein is CASSIGRPHAATEAFF. CDR3 DNA: TGTGCCAGCAGTATCGGGAGGCCACATGCGGCCACTGAAGCTTTCTTT.

The chain joins TRBV6-1 to TRBJ1-5; D is possibly TRBD1 (6 bases). The V gene lost 3 bases and the J gene lost 9 bases, with 18 bases spanning the gap. CDR1 is MNHNS and CDR2 is SASEGT in the germline V gene. This CDR3 contains 15 residues. The CDR3 DNA is TGTGCCAGCAGTGAGGTAGCCAGGGGCCAGGGGCCCCAGCATTTT. Its translation: CASSEVARGQGPQHF.

The gene calls are TRBV4-2 and TRBJ1-2; no clear D gene. V was pared by 1 base and J by 3 bases, with 9 bases between. The CDR3 is 14 residues long. Germline V gives CDR1 LGHNA, CDR2 YNFKEQ. The CDR3 DNA is TGTGCCAGCAGCCAAGGGTCCAGTGACTATGGCTACACCTTC. It yields the protein CASSQGSSDYGYTF.

V usage is TRBV5-1 and J usage is TRBJ2-3; no clear D gene. Deletions cut 3 bases from V and 3 bases from J, with 20 bases between. CDR1 is SGHRS and CDR2 is YFSETQ in the germline V gene. The CDR3 sequence is 17 residues long. CDR3 residues: CASSYSLQLLGTDTQYF. The CDR3 DNA follows: TGCGCCAGCAGCTACTCGTTACAACTACTCGGGACAGATACGCAGTATTTT. The full variable domain, its missing parts supplied by reference TRBV5-1 and TRBJ2-3, is KAGVTQTPRYLIKTRGQQVTLSCSPISGHRSVSWYQQTPGQGLQFLFEYFSETQRNKGNFPGRFSGRQFSNSRSEMNVSTLELGDSALYLCASSYSLQLLGTDTQYFGPGTRLTVL.

This clone was seen a handful of times. This chain uses TRBV5-1 with TRBJ1-1; D unclear. Germline CDR1 reads SGHRS; CDR2 reads YFSETQ. The germline V and J ends were trimmed by 4 bases and 5 bases, with 15 bases remaining between them. The CDR3 runs 14 residues. The CDR3 DNA reads TGCGCCAGCAGCCACGGACGGTTAAAAACTGAAGCTTTCTTT. Translation: CASSHGRLKTEAFF.

The rearrangement links TRBV5-6 to TRBJ2-7; D call uncertain. Trimming took 10 bases from V and 0 from J, leaving 5 bases between them. The CDR3 totals 10 residues. The V gene's germline CDR1 is SGHDT and CDR2 YYEEEE. The CDR3 spells CAPPSYEQYV. In DNA, the CDR3 is TGTGCCCCTCCCTCCTACGAGCAGTACGTC.

The J gene is TRBJ2-1, the V gene TRBV10-3; TRBD1 matches 11 bases. The CDR3 loop spans 15 amino acids. CDR1 and CDR2 from the germline V gene are ENHRY and SYGVKD. V trimming: 4 bases; J trimming: 7 bases; junction bases outside the gene matches: 6. The CDR3 here is CAISGGTGGENEQFF. The CDR3 coding sequence is TGTGCCATCAGTGGGGGGACAGGGGGAGAGAATGAGCAGTTCTTC.

V gene TRBV6-1 combines with J gene TRBJ1-2, with 8 bases lining up with TRBD1. Germline V gene sequence: CDR1 MNHNS, CDR2 SASEGT. CDR3 size: 14 residues. With 1 base clipped from V and 4 bases from J, the junction kept 2 bases outside the gene matches. CDR3 nucleotide sequence: TGTGCCAGCAGTGAAGTAGGACAGGGCTATGGCTACACCTTC. Translation: CASSEVGQGYGYTF.

The table lists this clone with a count of one. The J gene is TRBJ2-5, the V gene TRBV10-2; TRBD2 might be the D (6 bases). Germline V lookup: CDR1 WSHSY, CDR2 SAAADI. The CDR3 is made up of 14 amino acids. With 2 bases removed from V and 3 bases from J, the gap between germline ends came to 10 bases. CDR3 bases: TGCGCCAGCAGTGAGGGAGGGAGTAAAGAGACCCAGTACTTC. It translates to CASSEGGSKETQYF.

Details on this clone: One junction end does not reproduce the germline sequence, and a read error may be involved. The J gene is TRBJ2-3, the V gene TRBV6-1; D possibly uses TRBD1 or TRBD2 (8 bases each). The CDR3 extends over 16 amino acids. Germline assignment: CDR1 MNHNS and CDR2 SASEGT. DNA of the CDR3: TGTGCCGGCAGTGACAGGGGACTAGTTTCTTCAGATACGCAGTATTTT. Protein product: CAGSDRGLVSSDTQYF.

The genes are TRBV5-1 and TRBJ1-4, with D unclear. CDR3 length equals 16 residues. Germline-derived CDR1 and CDR2 are SGHRS and YFSETQ. Trimming removed 0 bases from V and 7 bases from J, with 16 bases in between. The CDR3 spells CASSLESSRVGEKLFF. The CDR3, as DNA: TGCGCCAGCAGCTTGGAAAGTTCGAGGGTTGGTGAAAAACTGTTTTTT. The full variable domain, with the rest looked up from reference TRBV5-1 and TRBJ1-4, is KAGVTQTPRYLIKTRGQQVTLSCSPISGHRSVSWYQQTPGQGLQFLFEYFSETQRNKGNFPGRFSGRQFSNSRSEMNVSTLELGDSALYLCASSLESSRVGEKLFFGSGTQLSVL.

This clone was detected only once. J is TRBJ2-1 and V is TRBV10-3; 7 bases line up with TRBD1. With V trimmed by 10 bases and J by 1 base, 7 bases remained unmatched. Germline V lookup: CDR1 ENHRY, CDR2 SYGVKD. CDR3 length: 14 residues. DNA for the CDR3: TGTGCCAGCGAACAGGGGCAATCCTACAATGAGCAGTTCTTC. It is translated as CASEQGQSYNEQFF.

The chain carries TRBV19 and TRBJ2-5, with 8 nucleotides matching TRBD2. The CDR3 is made up of 18 amino acids. The germline CDR1 and CDR2 sequences are LNHDA and SQIVND (reference sequence). Trimming took 0 bases from V and 2 from J; bases not matched to a gene: 11. The CDR3 DNA is TGTGCCAGTAGTATAGAGACGATTAGCGGGACCCGACAAGAGACCCAGTACTTC. It is translated as CASSIETISGTRQETQYF.

This clone is a singleton in its sample. Here the CDR3 DNA reads TGTGCCAGCAGTGTTATGACGGGACATCCGGGGTATAGCAATCAGCCCCAGCATTTT. Protein product: CASSVMTGHPGYSNQPQHF. The chain is built from TRBV5-8 and TRBJ1-5; tentative D call: TRBD1 (6 bases). CDR1 and CDR2 from the germline V gene are SGHTS and YDEGEE. The V and J ends lost 5 bases and 0 bases respectively, with 24 bases between them. The CDR3 covers 19 residues.

This clone was seen once. V is TRBV7-2 and J is TRBJ2-5, with a weak D call TRBD2 (5 bases). V gave up 5 bases and J gave up 5 bases, with 15 bases separating them. This CDR3 has 14 amino acids. Germline V gene lookup returns CDR1 SGHTA and CDR2 FQGNSA. The CDR3 spells CASSRSPGWETQYF. Here the CDR3 DNA reads TGTGCCAGCAGCCGTTCCCCGGGGTGGGAGACCCAGTACTTC.

This clone has a single count. The genes are TRBV7-8 and TRBJ1-2; 12 bases align to TRBD1. Trimming at V came to 5 bases and at J to 7 bases, leaving 8 bases not matched to a gene. From germline, CDR1 is SGHVS and CDR2 FQNEAQ. CDR3 length: 15 amino acids. CDR3 sequence: CASSQGQGARSGYTF. CDR3 sequence (DNA): TGTGCCAGCAGCCAGGGACAGGGGGCGAGAAGTGGCTACACCTTC.